The clone carrying this TCR beta chain came up a few times. Looked up from germline, CDR1 is SGHAT and CDR2 is FQNNGV. The CDR3 covers 15 residues. V shed 2 bases and J 7 bases; nucleotides not matched to a gene: 10. The sample originates from a study of blood T cell repertoires in COVID-19. TCRdb keeps only in-frame clones here, not all; method: immunoSEQ multiplex PCR. The sample carries about 330,000 clones, 80% to 90% recorded once. Sequencing used peripheral blood. The V gene is TRBV11-2, the J gene TRBJ2-7, with 8 bases fitting TRBD2. The sequence came from a woman between 50 and 59 years old with acute or convalescent COVID-19. CDR3: CASSLTGGPRGEQYF. For the CDR3, the DNA is TGTGCCAGCAGCTTAACGGGAGGGCCGAGGGGAGAGCAGTACTTC.